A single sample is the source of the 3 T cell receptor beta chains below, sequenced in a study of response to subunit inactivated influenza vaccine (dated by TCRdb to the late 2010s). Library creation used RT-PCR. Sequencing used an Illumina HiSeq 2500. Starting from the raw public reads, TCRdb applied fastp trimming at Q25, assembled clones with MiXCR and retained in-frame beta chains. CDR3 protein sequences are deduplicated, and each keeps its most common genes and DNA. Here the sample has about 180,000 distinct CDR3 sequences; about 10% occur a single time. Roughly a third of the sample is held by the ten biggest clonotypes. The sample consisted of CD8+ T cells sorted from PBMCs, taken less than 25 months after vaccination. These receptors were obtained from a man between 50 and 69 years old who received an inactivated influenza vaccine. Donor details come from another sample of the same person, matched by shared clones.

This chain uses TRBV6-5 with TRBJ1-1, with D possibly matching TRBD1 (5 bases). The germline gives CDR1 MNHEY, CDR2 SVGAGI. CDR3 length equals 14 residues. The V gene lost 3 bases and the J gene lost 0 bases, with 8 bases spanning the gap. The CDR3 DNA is TGTGCCAGCAGTTATAGCAGGGTGAACACTGAAGCTTTCTTT. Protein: CASSYSRVNTEAFF.

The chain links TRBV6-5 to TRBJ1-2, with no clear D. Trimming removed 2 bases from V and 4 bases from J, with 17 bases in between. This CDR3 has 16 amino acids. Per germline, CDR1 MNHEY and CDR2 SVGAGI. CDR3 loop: CASSYRGKGLVYGYTF. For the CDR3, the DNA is TGTGCCAGCAGTTACCGGGGAAAGGGATTGGTCTATGGCTACACCTTC.

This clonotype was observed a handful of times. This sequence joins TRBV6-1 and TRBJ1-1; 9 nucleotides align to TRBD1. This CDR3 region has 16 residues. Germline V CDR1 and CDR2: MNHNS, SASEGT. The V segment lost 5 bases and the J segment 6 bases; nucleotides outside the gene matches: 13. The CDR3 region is CASSTGTGSVHPEAFF. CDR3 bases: TGTGCCAGCAGTACCGGGACAGGGTCCGTTCACCCTGAAGCTTTCTTT.